The 20 T cell receptor beta chains below all came from one sample that was sequenced in a study of shared clonotypes between healthy human individuals. Repertoires were generated with immunoSEQ multiplex PCR, while TCRdb's copy carries only in-frame clones and drops some. The profile covers 2 million to 2.5 million clones, with 80% to 95% appearing a single time and about 0.34% taken by the ten largest. Sequenced input: naive CD4+ T cells from PBMCs. Subset here: CD45RA+ positively selected. The origin of the receptors is a man aged 18 to 30 in good health. Some clones in this sample may be carry-over from other donors' samples.

The count of this clone is one. The chain uses TRBV30 and TRBJ1-5; a possible D gene is TRBD1 (6 bases). CDR1 and CDR2 (germline): GTSNPN, SVGIG (reference sequence). CDR3 size: 14 residues. V lost 1 base and J 0 bases, leaving 7 bases between the germline ends. The DNA for the CDR3 is TGTGCCTGGAGTGGGGGGCATAGCAATCAGCCCCAGCATTTT. As protein: CAWSGGHSNQPQHF.

This CDR3 is CASTEGNRGYTF. The CDR3 region has the DNA TGTGCCAGCACGGAGGGGAATCGTGGCTACACCTTC. The chain carries TRBV6-6 and TRBJ1-2, with D possibly being TRBD1 (5 bases). The CDR3 contains 12 residues. V shed 7 bases and J shed 7 bases, with 13 bases lying between them. Germline CDR1 MNHNY, CDR2 SVGAGI (reference sequence).

The chain uses TRBV19 and TRBJ1-1; D unclear. The length of the CDR3 is 8 residues. Trimming shortened V by 9 bases and J by 7 bases, and 3 bases separated the two germline ends. Germline CDR1 LNHDA, CDR2 SQIVND (reference sequence). The CDR3 region has the DNA TGTGCCAGGGTTGAAGCTTTCTTT. This encodes CARVEAFF.

The gene calls are TRBV5-1 and TRBJ1-1; perhaps TRBD1 as D (5 bases). Germline V gene data show CDR1 as SGHRS and CDR2 as YFSETQ. V lost 5 bases and J lost 4, with 21 bases in between. The length of the CDR3 is 16 residues. For the CDR3, the DNA is TGCGCCAGCAGTCCCTTGTTGGGGGGTAGAGGCACTGAAGCTTTCTTT. Its protein product is CASSPLLGGRGTEAFF.

The rearrangement joins TRBV28 to TRBJ2-5; D remains ambiguous. The V gene lost 7 bases and the J gene lost 1 base, with 16 bases spanning the gap. CDR1 MDHEN and CDR2 SYDVKM come from the germline V gene. The CDR3 spans 15 residues. The CDR3 DNA sequence: TGTGCCAGCACGGGCCCCGGAGCGCTCCAAGAGACCCAGTACTTC. Its translation is CASTGPGALQETQYF.

The V call is TRBV28, the J call TRBJ1-1, with D unclear. The CDR3 extends over 12 amino acids. From germline, CDR1 is MDHEN and CDR2 SYDVKM. V lost 6 bases and J lost 11, with 16 bases in between. In DNA form, the CDR3 reads TGTGCCAGCAGCCCATTGGGAGGGTCGGCTTTCTTT. It is translated as CASSPLGGSAFF.

The chain carries TRBV6-1 and TRBJ1-3; D not resolved. Germline V lookup: CDR1 MNHNS, CDR2 SASEGT. Trimming left V 7 bases short and J 0 bases short, with 10 bases between. The CDR3 runs 14 residues. For the CDR3, the DNA is TGTGCCAGCACCCAGGCCGCCTCTGGAAACACCATATATTTT. This sequence encodes CASTQAASGNTIYF.

Remarks on this clone: Other DNA sequences in this specimen translate into the identical CDR3. The chain combines TRBV6-6 with TRBJ2-1; the D call may be TRBD1 or TRBD2 (6 bases each). The CDR3 is 15 residues long. Trimming cost V 2 bases and J 3 bases, with 11 bases left between them. The germline V gene encodes CDR1 MNHNY and CDR2 SVGAGI (reference sequence). The CDR3 region is CASSYGRGDYNEQFF. The DNA of the CDR3 is TGTGCCAGCAGTTACGGAAGGGGGGACTACAATGAGCAGTTCTTC.

V and J are TRBV28 and TRBJ2-1; the match to TRBD2 covers 11 bases. The CDR3 has 16 residues. The trim removed 5 bases at V and 0 bases at J, leaving 3 bases unmatched. Germline values: CDR1 MDHEN, CDR2 SYDVKM. The CDR3 sequence is CASSITSGSSYNEQFF. For the CDR3, the DNA is TGTGCCAGCAGTATAACTAGCGGGAGCTCCTACAATGAGCAGTTCTTC.

The sample holds one count of this clone. The rearrangement links TRBV11-3 to TRBJ2-5, with a possible D match to TRBD1 (5 bases). The germline gives CDR1 SGHNT, CDR2 YENEEA. Trimming took off 0 bases at V and 5 bases at J, with 10 bases between the two ends. The CDR3 is made up of 14 amino acids. CDR3 DNA: TGTGCCAGCAGCTTAGAAAAGGGGCTGGAGACCCAGTACTTC. Its protein product is CASSLEKGLETQYF. The variable domain in full, completed from reference TRBV11-3 and TRBJ2-5, reads EAGVVQSPRYKIIEKKQPVAFWCNPISGHNTLYWYLQNLGQGPELLIRYENEEAVDDSQLPKDRFSAERLKGVDSTLKIQPAELGDSAVYLCASSLEKGLETQYFGPGTRLLVL.

The rearrangement links TRBV18 to TRBJ2-3; 10 nucleotides line up with TRBD1. The CDR3 runs 17 residues. CDR1 KGHSH and CDR2 LQKENI come from the germline V gene. V trimming: 0 bases; J trimming: 0 bases; junction bases outside the gene matches: 3. Here the CDR3 reads CASSPPTGGRSTDTQYF. The CDR3, as DNA: TGTGCCAGCTCACCACCGACAGGGGGCCGGAGCACAGATACGCAGTATTTT.

In this sample, this clone turned up once. V gene TRBV6-5 combines with J gene TRBJ2-2; D is ambiguous. With 5 bases removed from V and 3 bases from J, the gap between germline ends came to 13 bases. Germline-derived CDR1 and CDR2 are MNHEY and SVGAGI. This CDR3 contains 15 residues. CDR3 DNA sequence: TGTGCCAGCAGTAAGCCGACGGGCGACACCGGGGAGCTGTTTTTT. Its protein product is CASSKPTGDTGELFF.

The chain employs TRBV7-8 and TRBJ2-7, with no clear D. This CDR3 has 11 residues. Trimming took off 5 bases at V and 2 bases at J, with 4 bases between the two ends. Per germline, CDR1 SGHVS and CDR2 FQNEAQ. The CDR3 bases are TGTGCCAGCAGCAAAGCCTACGAGCAGTACTTC. This sequence encodes CASSKAYEQYF. Together with reference TRBV7-8 and TRBJ2-7, the CDR3 gives the full variable domain: GAGVSQSPRYKVAKRGQDVALRCDPISGHVSLFWYQQALGQGPEFLTYFQNEAQLDKSGLPSDRFFAERPEGSVSTLKIQRTQQEDSAVYLCASSKAYEQYFGPGTRLTVT.

This clone has a single count. V and J are TRBV28 and TRBJ1-1; unclear D gene. CDR1 is MDHEN, CDR2 SYDVKM, per germline. CDR3 length: 13 amino acids. Trimming shortened V by 3 bases and J by 5 bases, and 10 bases separated the two germline ends. The chain's CDR3 is CASSLGLGTEAFF. Here the CDR3 DNA reads TGTGCCAGCAGTTTGGGGTTGGGGACTGAAGCTTTCTTT.

The chain employs TRBV28 and TRBJ1-5; D unresolved. Germline values: CDR1 MDHEN, CDR2 SYDVKM. The CDR3 runs to 15 residues. The ends were cut back, 7 bases at V and 3 bases at J, with 16 bases in the middle. CDR3 nucleotides: TGTGCCAGCATTCCCGTCCGGGCCCTCAATCAGCCCCAGCATTTT. Its protein product is CASIPVRALNQPQHF.

Concerning this clone: The sample contains more than one DNA sequence encoding this CDR3. V and J are TRBV5-1 and TRBJ2-1; TRBD2 matches at 11 bases. Germline V CDR1 and CDR2: SGHRS, YFSETQ. Trimming removed 2 bases from V and 9 bases from J; junction bases left unmatched: 7. The CDR3 runs to 15 residues. The CDR3 nucleotides are TGCGCCAGCAGCTTTTTAGCGGGAGGGCCCGGTGAGCAGTTCTTC. Its translation: CASSFLAGGPGEQFF. The variable domain in full, with the rest retrieved from reference TRBV5-1 and TRBJ2-1, is KAGVTQTPRYLIKTRGQQVTLSCSPISGHRSVSWYQQTPGQGLQFLFEYFSETQRNKGNFPGRFSGRQFSNSRSEMNVSTLELGDSALYLCASSFLAGGPGEQFFGPGTRLTVL.

The chain couples TRBV14 to TRBJ2-1, with 9 bases lining up with TRBD1. The junction had 14 bases not matched to a gene; V was cut back by 4 bases and J by 4 bases. The CDR3 spans 18 residues. Germline CDR1 and CDR2: SGHDN and FVKESK. The CDR3 loop reads CASSPQPGQGPGYNEQFF. In DNA, the CDR3 is TGTGCCAGCAGCCCTCAGCCGGGACAGGGCCCGGGTTACAATGAGCAGTTCTTC.

The chain recombines TRBV29-1 with TRBJ1-3; D is unresolved. The CDR3 spans 14 residues. The germline CDR1 and CDR2 sequences are SQVTM and ANQGSEA. V was cut by 5 bases and J by 0 bases, with 11 bases left in between. CDR3 residues: CSVQGRNSGNTIYF. In DNA form, the CDR3 reads TGCAGCGTTCAAGGCCGGAACTCTGGAAACACCATATATTTT.

This clone was detected only a few times. The gene calls are TRBV18 and TRBJ1-1; unclear D gene. CDR3 length: 15 residues. V was cut by 0 bases and J by 2 bases, with 10 bases left in between. Looked up from germline, CDR1 is KGHSH and CDR2 is LQKENI. The CDR3 here is CASSPPETDNTEAFF. The DNA of the CDR3 is TGTGCCAGCTCACCACCGGAGACGGACAACACTGAAGCTTTCTTT.

V usage is TRBV5-5 and J usage is TRBJ2-3; 7 nucleotides agree with TRBD1. The length of the CDR3 is 13 residues. Unmatched junction bases numbered 5, after V lost 3 bases and J lost 7 bases. Germline V CDR1 and CDR2: SGHKS, YYEKEE (reference sequence). The CDR3 DNA sequence: TGTGCCAGCAGCTCCGCAGGGGGAAATACGCAGTATTTT. Amino acid sequence: CASSSAGGNTQYF.